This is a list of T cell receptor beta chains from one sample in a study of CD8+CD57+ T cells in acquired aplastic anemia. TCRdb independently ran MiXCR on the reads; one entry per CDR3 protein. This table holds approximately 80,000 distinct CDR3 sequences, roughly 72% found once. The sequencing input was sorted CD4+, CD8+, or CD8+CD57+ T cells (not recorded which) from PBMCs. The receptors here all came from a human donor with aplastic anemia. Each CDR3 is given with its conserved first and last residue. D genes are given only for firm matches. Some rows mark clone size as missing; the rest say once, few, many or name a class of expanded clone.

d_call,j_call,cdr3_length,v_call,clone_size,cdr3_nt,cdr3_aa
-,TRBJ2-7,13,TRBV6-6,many,TGTGCCAGCAGTTACGACGGCCCAACCGAGCAGTACTTC,CASSYDGPTEQYF
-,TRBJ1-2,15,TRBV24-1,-,TGTGCCACCAGCAAGTCGGGGGCCCATAACTATGGCTACACCTTC,CATSKSGAHNYGYTF
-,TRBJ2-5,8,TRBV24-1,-,TGTGCCGCAGAGACCCAGTACTTC,CAAETQYF
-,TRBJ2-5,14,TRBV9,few,TGTGCCAGCAGCGTAGGACTAGGGGAAGAGACCCAGTACTTC,CASSVGLGEETQYF
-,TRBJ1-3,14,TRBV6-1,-,TGTGCCAGCAGTGACGGGGCCTCTGGAAACACCGTATATTTT,CASSDGASGNTVYF
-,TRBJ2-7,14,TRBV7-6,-,TGTGCCAGCAGCTTACGGGACCTAGACTACGAGCAGTACTTC,CASSLRDLDYEQYF
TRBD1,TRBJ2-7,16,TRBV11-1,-,TGTGCCAGCAGCCCCCCGGCGGGGACAGGGACCTACGAGCAGTACTTC,CASSPPAGTGTYEQYF
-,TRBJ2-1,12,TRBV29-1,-,TGCAGCGTTGGGAGCCTTTACAATGAGCAGTTCTTC,CSVGSLYNEQFF
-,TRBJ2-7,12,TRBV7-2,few,TGTGCCAGCAGCTTAGATAGGGGCGAGCAGTACTTC,CASSLDRGEQYF
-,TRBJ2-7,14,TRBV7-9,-,TGTGCCAGCAGCTCGGGACGGGCTTACTACGAGCAGTACTTC,CASSSGRAYYEQYF
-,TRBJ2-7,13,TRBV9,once,TGTGCCAGCAGCGTAGGTACGAATGGGGAGCAGTACTTC,CASSVGTNGEQYF
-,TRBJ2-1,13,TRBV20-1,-,TGCAAGAAGGGCAGGAGCTCCTACAATGAGCAGTTCTTC,CKKGRSSYNEQFF
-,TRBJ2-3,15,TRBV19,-,TGTGCCAGTAGTAAGAGTGGGACACTTTCAGATACGCAGTATTTT,CASSKSGTLSDTQYF
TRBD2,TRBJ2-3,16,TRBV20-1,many,TGCAGTGCCCTTCCCCCGGGACTAGCTAGCACAGATACGCAGTATTTT,CSALPPGLASTDTQYF
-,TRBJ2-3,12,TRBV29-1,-,TGCAGCGTTGAAAGGGGTGCAGATACGCAGTATTTT,CSVERGADTQYF
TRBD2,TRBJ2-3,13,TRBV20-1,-,TGCAGTGCTCAGCGGGGGCCGGGAGATACGCAGTATTTT,CSAQRGPGDTQYF
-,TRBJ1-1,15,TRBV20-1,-,TGCAGTGCTAGAGTGGGAGGACAGAGGAACACTGAAGCTTTCTTT,CSARVGGQRNTEAFF
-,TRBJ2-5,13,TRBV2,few,TGTGCCAGCAGTGAATGGGTGGAAGAGACCCAGTACTTC,CASSEWVEETQYF
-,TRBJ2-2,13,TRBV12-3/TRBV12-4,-,TGTGCCAGCAGCCCACGTCACACCGGGGAGCTGTTTTTT,CASSPRHTGELFF
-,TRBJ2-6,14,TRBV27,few,TGTGCCAGCAGGAGGGGGTCTGGGGCCAACGTCCTGACTTTC,CASRRGSGANVLTF
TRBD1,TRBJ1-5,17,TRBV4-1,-,TGCGCCAGCAGCCAAGGTTGGGCAGGGGGCTTGGGGCAGCCCCAGCATTTT,CASSQGWAGGLGQPQHF
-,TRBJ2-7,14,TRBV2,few,TGTGCCAGCAGTGAAGCAGGGATGCCCTACGAGCAGTACTTC,CASSEAGMPYEQYF
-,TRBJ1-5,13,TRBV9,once,TGTGCCAGCAGCGTAGACCAGGTTCAGCCCCAGCATTTT,CASSVDQVQPQHF
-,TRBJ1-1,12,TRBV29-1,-,TGCAGCGTCGCCCAAGTGAACACTGAAGCTTTCTTT,CSVAQVNTEAFF
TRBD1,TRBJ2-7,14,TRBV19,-,TGTGCCAGTAGTATACAGGGGGACCTCTACGAGCAGTACTTC,CASSIQGDLYEQYF
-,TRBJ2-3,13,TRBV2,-,TGTGCCAGCAGTTGGGACCAAACAGATACGCAGTATTTT,CASSWDQTDTQYF
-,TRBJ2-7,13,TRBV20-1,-,TGCAGTGCTGAAGGGACATTGAACTACGAGCAGTACTTC,CSAEGTLNYEQYF
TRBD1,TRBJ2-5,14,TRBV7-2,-,TGTGCCAGCAGCATCGGGACAGGTGGAGAGACCCAGTACTTC,CASSIGTGGETQYF
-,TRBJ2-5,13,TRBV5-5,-,TGTGCCAGCAGCTTGACAGGGAAAGAGACCCAGTACTTC,CASSLTGKETQYF
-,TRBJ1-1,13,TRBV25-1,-,TGTGCCAGCAGTGATCTGGGGGGCCCCGAAGCTTTCTTT,CASSDLGGPEAFF
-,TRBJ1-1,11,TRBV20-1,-,TGCAGTGCTAGTTACGGGATTGAAGCTTTCTTT,CSASYGIEAFF
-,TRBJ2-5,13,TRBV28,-,TGTGCCAGCGAACAGGGTGTCGGAGAGACCCAGTACTTC,CASEQGVGETQYF
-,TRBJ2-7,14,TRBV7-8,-,TGTGCCAGCAGCCAAGGAGGTAGGGCCTACGAGCAGTACTTC,CASSQGGRAYEQYF
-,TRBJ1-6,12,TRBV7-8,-,TGTGCCAGCAGCTTAACGGCAGGACCCCTCCACTTT,CASSLTAGPLHF
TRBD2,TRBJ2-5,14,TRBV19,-,TGTGCCAGTAGTAGCGGGGGAGGTCAGGAGACCCAGTACTTC,CASSSGGGQETQYF
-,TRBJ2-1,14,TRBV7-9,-,TGTGCCAGCAGCTCGGAAGGTGAGGGGGTTGAGCAGTTCTTC,CASSSEGEGVEQFF
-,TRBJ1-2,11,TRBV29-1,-,TGCAGCGTCTGGGGGGGTTTTGGCTACACCTTC,CSVWGGFGYTF
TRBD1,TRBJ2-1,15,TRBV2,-,TGTGCCAGCACTCAGGACAGGGGGCTTTACAATGAGCAGTTCTTC,CASTQDRGLYNEQFF
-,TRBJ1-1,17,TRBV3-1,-,TGTGCCAGCAGCCAAGTTCTAGTCTGGACAGAGAACACTGAAGCTTTCTTT,CASSQVLVWTENTEAFF
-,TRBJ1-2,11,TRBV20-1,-,TGCAGTGCTAGTTGGAGGCGAAGCTACACCTTC,CSASWRRSYTF
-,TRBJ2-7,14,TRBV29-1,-,TGCAGCGTTGAGCCGAGGGGCCGACCTTACGAGCAGTACTTC,CSVEPRGRPYEQYF
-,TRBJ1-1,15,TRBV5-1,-,TGCGCCAGCAGCTTGTTAGCGGGCATGAACACTGAAGCTTTCTTT,CASSLLAGMNTEAFF
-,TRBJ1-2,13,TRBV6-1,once,TGTGCCAGCAGGGCCGACATTAACTATGGCTACACCTTC,CASRADINYGYTF
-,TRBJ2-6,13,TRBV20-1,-,TGCAGTGCTTTCCAGTCTGGGGCCAACGTCCTGACTTTC,CSAFQSGANVLTF
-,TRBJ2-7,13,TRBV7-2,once,TGTGCCAGCAGCTTCTCCGCCGGATACGAGCAGTACTTC,CASSFSAGYEQYF
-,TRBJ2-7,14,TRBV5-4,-,TGTGCCAGCAGCTCGGAGCCGGGTAGGAACGAGCAGTACTTC,CASSSEPGRNEQYF
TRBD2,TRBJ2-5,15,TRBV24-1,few,TGTGCCACCAGTGCAGCGGGAGGGCCCCAAGAGACCCAGTACTTC,CATSAAGGPQETQYF
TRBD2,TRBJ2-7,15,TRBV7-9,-,TGTGCCAGCAGTTCCTCGCGGGAGGGCAACTACGAGCAGTACTTC,CASSSSREGNYEQYF
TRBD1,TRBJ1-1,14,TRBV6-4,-,TGTGCCAGCAGTGTTCAGGGGGGGAACACTGAAGCTTTCTTT,CASSVQGGNTEAFF
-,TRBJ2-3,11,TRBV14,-,TGTGCCAGCAGCCGCTTCAGTACGCAGTATTTT,CASSRFSTQYF
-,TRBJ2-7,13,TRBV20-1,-,TGCAGTGCTGTACCCTCCGTTACCTCCGAGCAGTACTTC,CSAVPSVTSEQYF
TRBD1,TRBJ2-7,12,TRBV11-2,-,TGTGCCAGCAGCCCGTCGGGGACAGTGGGTTACTTC,CASSPSGTVGYF
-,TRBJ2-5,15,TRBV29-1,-,TGCAGCGTTGATCGGTCAGAGCATGAACAAGAGACCCAGTACTTC,CSVDRSEHEQETQYF
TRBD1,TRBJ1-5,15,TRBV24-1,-,TGTGCCACCAGTGAGGGGGACAGCTACAATCAGCCCCAGCATTTT,CATSEGDSYNQPQHF
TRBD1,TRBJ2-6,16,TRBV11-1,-,TGTGCCAGCAGCTCCGGGACAGGGACCGGGGCCAACGTCCTGACTTTC,CASSSGTGTGANVLTF
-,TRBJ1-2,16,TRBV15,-,TGTGCCACCAGCAGAGATGTGACAGTCTTAAACTATGGCTACACCTTC,CATSRDVTVLNYGYTF
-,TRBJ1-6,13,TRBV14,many,TGTGCCAGCAGTTCTGGGAGAAAGCTTCCCCTCCACTTT,CASSSGRKLPLHF
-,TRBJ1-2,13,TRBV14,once,TGTGCCAGCAGCCCGGACACAGACTATGGCTACACCTTC,CASSPDTDYGYTF
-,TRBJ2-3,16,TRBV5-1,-,TGCGCCAGCAGCTTGCGTCTTGGGCGGGGCACAGATACGCAGTATTTT,CASSLRLGRGTDTQYF